The 10 T cell receptor beta chains below all came from one sample that was sequenced in a study of T-cell reconstitution after alpha-beta-depleted transplantation in children. Preparation of the TCRbeta library was carried out with unique molecular identifiers. TCRdb itself ran the PCR reads through MiXCR, one entry per CDR3 protein. The sample contains hundreds of thousands of distinct CDR3 sequences, roughly 14% of which appear only once. Sequences were derived from PBMCs, sampled before TCRalphabeta/CD19-depleted stem cell transplant. The receptors were sampled from a girl aged 2-9 years with congenital amegakaryocytic thrombocytopenia, due to receive a stem cell transplant.

The J gene is TRBJ1-4, the V gene TRBV20-1; D is ambiguous. The CDR3 extends over 12 amino acids. V gave up 3 bases and J gave up 8 bases, with 10 bases separating them. Germline CDR1 DFQATT, CDR2 SNEGSKA (reference sequence). CDR3 nucleotide sequence: TGCAGTGCTAGTTATGAACGCGAAAAACTGTTTTTT. This translates into CSASYEREKLFF.

This clonotype was observed many times. The chain links TRBV12-3 or TRBV12-4 to TRBJ2-4, with TRBD2 matching over 8 bases. The CDR3 runs 16 residues. V trimming: 11 bases; J trimming: 0 bases; junction bases outside the gene matches: 12. CDR3 region: CACGRSGDLAKNIQYF. The CDR3 DNA is TGTGCCTGCGGACGTAGCGGGGATCTAGCCAAAAACATTCAGTACTTC.

The chain is built from TRBV5-1 and TRBJ2-7; D may be TRBD2 (5 bases). The V end lost 0 bases, the J end lost 3 bases, and 13 bases lay between the germline ends. There are 15 residues in the CDR3. Germline V lookup: CDR1 SGHRS, CDR2 YFSETQ. The CDR3 loop is CASSLGQFGGYEQYF. CDR3 nucleotide sequence: TGCGCCAGCAGCTTGGGACAATTCGGAGGCTACGAGCAGTACTTC.

Remarks on this clonotype: At one boundary the junction diverges from the germline segment, which might be a read error. CDR3 nucleotides: TGTGCCAGCAGTGACAATAAATCACCCCTCCACTTT. Its translation is CASSDNKSPLHF. The genes are TRBV6-4 and TRBJ1-6; D unclear. The CDR3 has 12 residues. CDR1 is MRHNA and CDR2 is SNTAGT in the germline V gene.

At least ten counts were recorded for this clonotype. The V gene is TRBV4-2, the J gene TRBJ2-1; D may be TRBD1 (7 bases). CDR1 and CDR2 (germline): LGHNA, YNFKEQ. CDR3 size: 15 residues. V was shortened by 5 bases and J by 3 bases, with 14 bases between the two germline ends. The CDR3 sequence: CASSESQGGYNEQFF. Here the CDR3 DNA reads TGTGCCAGCAGCGAAAGTCAGGGGGGCTACAATGAGCAGTTCTTC.

This clonotype has at least ten counts. In nucleotides, the CDR3 is TGCGCCAGCAGCCCAGGACAGGGGGCGATTAATGAGCAGTTCTTC. It is translated as CASSPGQGAINEQFF. The J gene is TRBJ2-1, the V gene TRBV5-1; 11 nucleotides line up with TRBD1. Germline CDR1 reads SGHRS; CDR2 reads YFSETQ. With 4 bases clipped from V and 7 bases from J, the junction kept 7 bases outside the gene matches. This CDR3 region has 15 residues.

This clonotype came up many times. The chain uses TRBV28 and TRBJ2-1; D is unresolved. Between the trimmed V and J ends, which lost 7 bases and 4 bases, there was a span of 14 bases. Germline V CDR1 and CDR2: MDHEN, SYDVKM. This CDR3 is 14 amino acids long. CDR3 region: CASKGPTFYNEQFF. For the CDR3, the DNA is TGTGCCAGCAAAGGGCCTACCTTTTACAATGAGCAGTTCTTC.

This clonotype was observed at least ten times. The chain has TRBV12-3 or TRBV12-4 and TRBJ2-2; a possible D gene is TRBD2 (7 bases). The CDR3 loop spans 16 amino acids. The V gene lost 5 bases and the J gene lost 6 bases, with 19 bases spanning the gap. The CDR3 coding sequence is TGTGCCAGCAGTGGACTAGTGGGGGGCTACGCCGGGGAGCTGTTTTTT. Its translation is CASSGLVGGYAGELFF.

Note on this clonotype: At one of its ends the junction is not consistent with the germline gene, which may arise from a read error. This chain uses TRBV5-1 with TRBJ2-1; 8 nucleotides agree with TRBD2. The CDR3 sequence is 13 residues long. Per the germline V gene, CDR1 is SGHRS and CDR2 is YFSETQ. DNA of the CDR3: TGCGCCAGCAGCTTGGGACGGGAGGGCCCGGAAATCTTC. Its protein is CASSLGREGPEIF.

This clonotype was recorded many times. The chain uses TRBV15 and TRBJ1-5; D gene unclear. The CDR3 extends over 14 amino acids. Per germline, CDR1 LNHNV and CDR2 YYDKDF (reference sequence). Trimming removed 0 bases at V and 4 bases at J, with 7 bases between. This CDR3 reads CATSRDTANQPQHF. The CDR3 DNA reads as TGTGCCACCAGCAGAGATACAGCAAATCAGCCCCAGCATTTT.